This entry is about one T cell receptor (beta chain). No cognate antigen has been identified for it. Per-base quality was not reported, and no clone a single base away is much larger than it. The record originates from a study of cytomegalovirus exposure and HLA in healthy donors (dated by TCRdb to between 2016 and 2019). At the level of the whole study: An earlier analysis of roughly 570 of the donors reported 276 Gb of sequence data and approximately 120 million unique TCR beta sequences obtained from approximately 180 million T cells. An early release that covered approximately 600 HLA-typed donors contained approximately 290 gigabases of sequencing data and approximately 85 million unique TCR sequences. The genetic ancestry cluster associated with self-reported Caucasian donors included over 80% of the roughly 400 genotyped donors. The study aimed to test whether signatures of past pathogen exposure could be identified by cataloging public T cell receptors. Using immunosequencing, the study profiled T cell repertoires from approximately 700 subjects and related those repertoires to cytomegalovirus serostatus. A separate validation cohort of roughly 110 different subjects was used in addition to the roughly 670-subject first cohort. The study combined high-throughput TCR immunosequencing, statistical association of individual TCRs with disease status, and machine learning to predict cytomegalovirus infection status. In a later analysis, previously published TCR beta repertoires from 550 to 700 donors were re-analyzed and high-resolution HLA genotyping was added so that TCR occurrence patterns could be studied. Rather than using new phenotypic data, the later analysis identified candidate immune exposures from TCR beta sequences and from how often those sequences occurred across donors. In an earlier analysis of 587 of the donors, high-throughput TCR beta sequencing was used to judge whether each TCR beta V gene segment behaved as functional or pseudogenic. Donor age, sex, ethnicity and CMV serostatus were compiled alongside the repertoire data. Genome-wide SNP genotypes for about 65% of the 666 donors were used in a later genetic analysis, which treated that subset as a discovery cohort. All discovery cohort repertoires had been generated using a single sequencing platform. HLA typing included class I and class II loci at four-digit resolution. Typing coverage differed by locus: A, B, C, DRB1 and DQB1 were typed in roughly 620-630 donors, DQA1 in about 500, DPA1 in 606, and DPB1 in 450 to 480. Several DR-DQ haplotypes were handled as single units for association and clustering, since linkage in the cohort was strong. Across 300 to 400 genotyped donors of the cohort, an average of approximately 200,000 unique TCR beta nucleotide sequences per donor were sequenced, and approximately 19% of those sequences were non-productive.

The cohort comprised 670 or so healthy bone marrow donors. At the time of sampling, all cohort members were nominally healthy, though unrecorded immune exposures were likely present. The donor was CMV seropositive and belonged to the group of around 300 seropositive cohort members. A peripheral blood sample was provided by each donor, and peripheral blood mononuclear cells were used for TCR beta sequencing. Genomic DNA was extracted from the blood cell samples with the Qiagen DNeasy Blood Extraction Kit. Study-wide conclusions, independent of this receptor: In a later analysis, TCR association rates were found to vary across HLA loci, with the most associated TCRs seen for DRB1 alleles and the fewest for HLA-C alleles. The authors suggested that the approach could potentially be generalized to other disease states and immunological phenotypes. Because HLA typing was unavailable for some donors at each locus, only the typed subset was used in association tests. About 17 rarely observed V segments, including chromosome 9 orphons, were excluded from the earlier analysis of almost 600 of the donors because counts were too low. A group of highly shared sequence variants was considered likely to be a technical artifact of the sequencing pipeline. Most TCR sequences were observed very rarely across donors, whereas some public TCRs were present in many individuals. Presence/absence analyses assumed roughly uniform sequencing depth across donors, an assumption that may not hold. Linkage disequilibrium might explain the correlated functional status among segregating V segments, but an unknown experimental factor could not be excluded. Some IMGT-functional V segments, including TRBV6-2 and TRBV6-3, could not be distinguished by the 87-base-pair reads and were therefore excluded. Strong co-occurrence of HLA alleles, especially DR and DQ, made assigning TCR associations to individual alleles difficult. In vitro tests confirmed that three of the cytomegalovirus-associated TCR beta chains recognize cytomegalovirus antigens. A further reported finding was that TCR beta sequences accurately predicted the HLA-A and HLA-B alleles for most subjects in the first cohort. In a later genetic analysis, a missense DCLRE1C variant was associated with V-gene and J-gene trimming of TCR beta chains, and the association was replicated in an independent cohort. In an earlier analysis of approximately 590 of the donors, most TCR beta V segments appeared in productive rearrangements about 87% or about 30% of the time, broadly matching IMGT annotations. For the cohort, immune exposure information was limited to CMV serostatus. Compared with the roughly 670-donor mean, donors in an Asian-associated ancestry cluster had fewer N-insertions in productive TCRs, according to a later genetic analysis. In a later analysis, most CMV-associated TCR beta chains were found to appear HLA-restricted, with HLA associations seemingly driven largely by CMV exposure. The cohort was sequenced for TCR beta chains only, and without alpha or paired-chain data the features that could be detected were limited. In the study, approximately 160 TCR beta chains were listed as associated with cytomegalovirus. Several of the top co-occurrence clusters appeared to be linked to parvovirus B19, influenza, CMV and Epstein-Barr virus, according to a later analysis. The classifier was reported to diagnose cytomegalovirus status with high specificity and sensitivity in both the original and validation cohorts. Compared with equally common non-associated chains, HLA-associated TCR beta chains in a later analysis were more clonally expanded and had lower generation probabilities. At a false discovery rate of 0.05, a later analysis linked fewer than 20,000 TCR beta sequences to specific HLA alleles.

Library creation used the immunoSEQ multiplex PCR assay. For the multiplex PCR, a mixture combining 60 forward primers for TCR Vbeta segments and 13 reverse primers for TCR Jbeta segments was used. Amplification of the CDR3 region of rearranged TCR beta genes was performed with a multiplex PCR assay on genomic DNA. The Illumina HiSeq System was used to sequence the amplified TCR beta libraries as 87-base-pair reads. As for the authors' bioinformatics: A later analysis counted tens of millions of unique TCR beta chains across the 666 repertoires, and around 9.9 million of these chains were shared by at least two donors. A nearest-neighbor algorithm error-corrected the raw reads and collapsed the reads into unique sequences, merging closely related sequences to remove PCR and sequencing errors. To assign V, D and J gene segments, CDR3 sequences were aligned to IMGT reference sequences. Each retained sequence needed at least a six-nucleotide match to both a V gene segment and a J gene segment. Rearrangements were called productive when the CDR3 lacked stop codons and stayed in frame with V and J; all others were non-productive. Following IMGT convention, CDR3 was defined as the stretch from the second conserved V-encoded cysteine up to the conserved J-encoded phenylalanine. Sequences without an unambiguous match to a single V gene segment were excluded from the earlier analysis of several hundred of the donors. In an earlier analysis of 500 to 750 of the donors, V segments were called functional above 56.7% productive rearrangements and were called segregating when the between-donor standard deviation exceeded 5%. A statistical classification framework was built for diagnosing cytomegalovirus status from the catalog of TCR beta chain sequences. A later analysis assigned V and J genes by comparing TCR nucleotide sequences with IMGT/GENE-DB human TR gene sequences. A later analysis assigned CDR3 sequences and most-parsimonious VDJ recombination scenarios with the TCRdist pipeline. A later analysis defined each TCR beta chain by its CDR3 amino acid sequence plus V-gene family, and excluded reads lacking a unique V-gene family. As a way to deal with suspected cross-contamination and a sequencing artifact, a later analysis dropped 450 to 600 nucleotide sequences that were highly shared and had low generation probability. For each public chain, a later analysis derived a clonal expansion index from normalized ranks of inferred template counts within each repertoire. In a later analysis, generation probabilities were computed using a VDJ recombination model fitted to out-of-frame rearrangements, and the results were checked against IGoR. A later analysis scored TCR-TCR, TCR-HLA and TCR-CMV co-occurrence with hypergeometric tests, applying a repertoire-size bias correction to TCR pairs. False discovery rates were estimated in a later analysis by permuting HLA or CMV assignments 20 times. In a later analysis, co-occurring TCRs were grouped with DBSCAN, and TCRdist sequence similarity was added when clustering was performed within HLA-allele-positive subsets. Repertoires with fewer than 30,000 or more than 120,000 public chains, plus five repertoires with anomalous nucleotide sharing, were excluded from co-occurrence clustering. This immuneACCESS table, as held by TCRdb, lists in-frame sequences with V and J called but not all clones. Of the missing ones, under half trace to an unresolved V gene in checked studies; the others have no known cause. D and trimming were read from the DNA, whereas the V and J calls and clone size are those reported in that table. In all, the sample holds approximately 170,000 clones, and about 84% of those were seen once. The ten largest account for 1.3% of the sample.

The germline V gene gives CDR1 as MNHNS and CDR2 as SASEGT. Including the terminal cysteine and phenylalanine, the CDR3 comprises 15 residues. The retained sequence is limited to the CDR3, 45 bases, with the frame set at the first base. The germline V and J ends show losses of 5 bases and 3 bases respectively, and no gene match explains 5 bases of the junction. Sequencing was carried out using PBMCs. The sequence is built from TRBV6-1 and TRBJ1-5; the junction holds 9 bases that match TRBD1. This TCR was sampled from a man in his fifties or sixties in good health and CMV-seropositive. The CDR3 reads CASSLGQGYNQPQHF. The DNA is TGTGCCAGCAGTTTGGGACAGGGTTACAATCAGCCCCAGCATTTT.